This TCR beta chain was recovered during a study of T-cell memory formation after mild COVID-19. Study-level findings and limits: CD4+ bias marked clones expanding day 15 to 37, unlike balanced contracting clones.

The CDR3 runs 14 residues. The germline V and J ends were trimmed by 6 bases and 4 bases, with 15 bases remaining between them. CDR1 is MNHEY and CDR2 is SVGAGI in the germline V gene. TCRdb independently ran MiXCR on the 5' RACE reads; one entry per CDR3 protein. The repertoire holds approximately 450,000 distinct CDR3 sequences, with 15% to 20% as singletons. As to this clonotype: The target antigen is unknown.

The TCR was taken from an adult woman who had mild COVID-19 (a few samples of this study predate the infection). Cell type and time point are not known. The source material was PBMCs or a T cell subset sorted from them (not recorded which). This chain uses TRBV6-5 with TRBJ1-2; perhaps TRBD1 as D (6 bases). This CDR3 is CASSDGGGGYGYTF. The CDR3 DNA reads TGTGCCAGCAGCGACGGGGGAGGGGGCTATGGCTACACCTTC.